This T cell receptor (beta chain) comes out of a study of graft-versus-host responses after intestinal transplantation. The study, taken as a whole, reports: The highest levels of circulating GvH clones went along with early declines in HvG clones after transplant. GvH clones occurred in recipient marrow; some first appeared in ileum or blood.

Sequencing used immunoSEQ multiplex PCR; TCRdb keeps in-frame clones, though not all of them. The data show over 70,000 clones, over 85% seen once. The CDR3 extends over 13 amino acids. Germline assignment: CDR1 MNHEY and CDR2 SMNVEV (reference sequence). V was shortened by 5 bases and J by 1 base, with 9 bases between the two germline ends. As concerns this clone: The antigen is unknown.

The sample in question was unstimulated CD8+ T cells sorted from spleen or lymph node cells, obtained before intestinal transplant. V usage is TRBV27 and J usage is TRBJ2-7; D call uncertain. This clonotype was obtained from a human donor who received an intestinal transplant. CDR3 protein: CASSPLSSYEQYF. CDR3 sequence (DNA): TGTGCCAGCAGTCCCCTTAGTTCCTACGAGCAGTACTTC.